What follows are 13 T cell receptor beta chains derived from one specimen sequenced in a study of early T cells in non-severe SARS-CoV-2 infection (dated by TCRdb to the early 2020s). The method was 5' RACE. The run used a NextSeq 500. TCRdb trimmed public reads at Q25 via fastp, called clones via MiXCR and kept in-frame beta chains. Each CDR3 protein gets just one entry, which takes the most common genes and DNA from the rows behind it. The sample table holds 55,000 to 75,000 distinct CDR3 sequences, of which around 5.7% were seen once. 3% to 3.5% of the sample is taken by the ten largest. The material was whole blood, obtained at baseline. Receptor source: an adult who was a healthcare worker with PCR-confirmed SARS-CoV-2 infection or an uninfected control (not recorded which).

This clonotype was counted a few times. V gene TRBV5-1 combines with J gene TRBJ2-3; the D is unclear. The CDR3 spans 13 residues. Germline lookup yields CDR1 SGHRS and CDR2 YFSETQ. The V and J ends lost 4 bases and 4 bases respectively, with 10 bases between them. The CDR3: CASSPTKSDTQYF. In nucleotides, the CDR3 is TGCGCCAGCAGCCCTACGAAATCAGATACGCAGTATTTT.

This clonotype turned up a few times. CDR3 nucleotide sequence: TGCGCCAGCAGCCAAGATAAAGACGTGGGCTACGAGCAGTACTTC. Translated, it gives CASSQDKDVGYEQYF. This chain joins TRBV4-1 and TRBJ2-7; no clear D gene. Trimming removed 0 bases at V and 3 bases at J, with 12 bases between. The germline CDR1 and CDR2 sequences are MGHRA and YSYEKL. The CDR3 contains 15 residues.

The V call is TRBV23-1, the J call TRBJ1-6; D is undetermined. TRBV23-1 is flagged as an ORF with uncertain function. Trimming shortened V by 0 bases and J by 13 bases, and 10 bases separated the two germline ends. This CDR3 spans 13 amino acids. CDR3 region: CASSQSILSPLHF. The CDR3 bases are TGCGCCAGCAGTCAATCGATCCTGAGCCCCCTCCACTTT.

The V and J genes are TRBV4-2 and TRBJ2-1; 9 nucleotides agree with TRBD2. CDR3 length equals 18 residues. V dropped 2 bases and J dropped 9; count of bases not matched to a gene: 17. Germline V gene lookup returns CDR1 LGHNA and CDR2 YNFKEQ. The CDR3 region has the DNA TGTGCCAGCAGCCAATTCGGCGGAGGCGGGAGGGCCAGGACTGAGCAGTTCTTC. Amino acid sequence: CASSQFGGGGRARTEQFF.

The table lists this clonotype with many counts. This chain links TRBV6-6 with TRBJ2-4; D is perhaps TRBD1 (6 bases). V gave up 2 bases and J gave up 8 bases, with 16 bases separating them. Germline CDR1 is MNHNY and CDR2 is SVGAGI (reference sequence). This CDR3 is 15 amino acids long. Here the CDR3 DNA reads TGTGCCAGCAGTTACACCACAGGGAGAGGGGACATTCAGTACTTC. This encodes CASSYTTGRGDIQYF.

The V gene is TRBV7-6, the J gene TRBJ2-7; D is perhaps TRBD1 (5 bases). The germline CDR1 and CDR2 sequences are SGHVS and FNYEAQ. This CDR3 is 15 amino acids long. V was cut by 1 base and J by 1 base, with 11 bases left in between. The CDR3 DNA follows: TGTGCCAGCAGCTTAGAGCAGGGCCCATCCTACGAGCAGTACTTC. Its translation is CASSLEQGPSYEQYF.

This clonotype has a count of ten or more. The rearrangement links TRBV10-3 to TRBJ2-1; TRBD1 matches at 9 bases. The CDR3 extends over 14 amino acids. The J segment lost 5 bases and the V segment lost 6 bases, leaving 5 bases of the junction unmatched. CDR1 and CDR2 (germline): ENHRY, SYGVKD. The CDR3 nucleotides are TGTGCCATCAGGGGACAGGGTGTCCACAATGAGCAGTTCTTC. Protein: CAIRGQGVHNEQFF.

This clonotype appeared many times. The chain is built from TRBV27 and TRBJ2-7, with 9 bases lining up with TRBD1. CDR3 length: 15 residues. Germline assignment: CDR1 MNHEY and CDR2 SMNVEV (reference sequence). Unmatched junction bases numbered 8, after V lost 5 bases and J lost 3 bases. CDR3 protein: CASSLGQGRIYEQYF. CDR3 nucleotides: TGTGCCAGCAGTCTTGGACAGGGGCGCATCTACGAGCAGTACTTC.

Ten or more counts support this clonotype. This chain connects TRBV12-3 or TRBV12-4 to TRBJ2-5, with TRBD1 matching over 8 bases. The CDR3 is made up of 14 amino acids. Trimming took 6 bases from V and 4 from J; bases not matched to a gene: 7. Here the CDR3 reads CASRRTGGRETQYF. CDR3 nucleotide sequence: TGTGCCAGCAGACGAACAGGGGGAAGAGAGACCCAGTACTTC.

This clonotype was seen a few times. The V call is TRBV21-1, the J call TRBJ2-7; the listed D gene, TRBD1, was not tested against the DNA. TRBV21-1 is given as a pseudogene. The CDR3 has 13 residues. The CDR3 region is CARRDGSSYEQYF. In DNA form, the CDR3 reads TGTGCCAGACGGGACGGTAGCTCCTACGAGCAGTACTTC.

This clonotype showed up many times. V and J are TRBV29-1 and TRBJ2-2, with 11 bases fitting TRBD2. V lost 7 bases to trimming and J lost 8 bases; unmatched junction nucleotides: 9. The length of the CDR3 is 14 residues. Germline V gene lookup returns CDR1 SQVTM and CDR2 ANQGSEA. In DNA form, the CDR3 reads TGCAGCGCCGATAGCGGGAGGGCCGGAGGGGAGCTGTTTTTT. Translation: CSADSGRAGGELFF.

This clonotype has only a few counts. V usage is TRBV5-6 and J usage is TRBJ2-1; D not certain. This CDR3 is built from 12 residues. Trimming stripped 2 bases from V and 6 bases from J, with 6 bases between. Germline lookup yields CDR1 SGHDT and CDR2 YYEEEE. The CDR3 reads CASSFHGNEQFF. CDR3 DNA: TGTGCCAGCAGCTTCCACGGCAATGAGCAGTTCTTC.

There are many counts of this clonotype. The chain joins TRBV7-2 to TRBJ2-1; D perhaps matches TRBD1 (6 bases). The V end lost 5 bases, the J end lost 6 bases, and 11 bases lay between the germline ends. The germline CDR1 and CDR2 sequences are SGHTA and FQGNSA. CDR3 length: 13 residues. This CDR3 is CASSQQGSNEQFF. The DNA of the CDR3 is TGTGCCAGCAGCCAGCAGGGGTCCAATGAGCAGTTCTTC.